The sequence of this T cell receptor beta chain was determined in a study (dated 2022 in TCRdb). Survey-level sequencing on the immunoSEQ platform was used to profile the TCR beta chain repertoires. The source study handled its data this way. Repertoire diversity was quantified by the inverse Simpson index, and CDR3 amino acid length spectratypes and V-J pairing frequencies were compared. Clonotypes specific to SARS-CoV-2, CMV, influenza A and EBV were annotated by matching TCR beta CDR3 sequences against VDJdb. The table was pulled from immuneACCESS by TCRdb, which kept in-frame rearrangements only. Such tables lose some clones; where checked, under half of the loss comes from unresolved V genes, and the rest has no known cause. V, J and clone size are taken as reported in that table, and D and trimming were inferred from the DNA itself. This sample lists around 50,000 clones; more than 85% were detected once. The top ten constitute approximately 12% of the sample.

On the study overall, not on this receptor specifically: Further investigation, including longitudinal sampling and assessment of a control group, is stated by the authors to be required.

PBMCs were isolated from peripheral blood, and genomic DNA from unsorted PBMCs was used for TCR beta sequencing. Concerning this clone itself: Its target antigen remains unknown. There are no base qualities to consult, and no much larger clone falls within one base.

Measured from the cysteine to the phenylalanine, the CDR3 is 13 residues long. Only the CDR3 part of the read is kept: 39 bases, read in frame from the first base. CDR1 is given as SGHRS and CDR2 as YFSETQ, both from the germline V gene. V lost 5 bases and J lost 3 bases; the stretch between them is 12 bases long. The sample consisted of PBMCs. The V and J segments used are TRBV5-1 and TRBJ2-7; the D gene remains uncertain. This sequence was found in a man aged 35 to 55 with rheumatoid arthritis. The bases read TGCGCCAGCAGACGGTTAGAGCACTACGAGCAGTACTTC. This is translated as CASRRLEHYEQYF.